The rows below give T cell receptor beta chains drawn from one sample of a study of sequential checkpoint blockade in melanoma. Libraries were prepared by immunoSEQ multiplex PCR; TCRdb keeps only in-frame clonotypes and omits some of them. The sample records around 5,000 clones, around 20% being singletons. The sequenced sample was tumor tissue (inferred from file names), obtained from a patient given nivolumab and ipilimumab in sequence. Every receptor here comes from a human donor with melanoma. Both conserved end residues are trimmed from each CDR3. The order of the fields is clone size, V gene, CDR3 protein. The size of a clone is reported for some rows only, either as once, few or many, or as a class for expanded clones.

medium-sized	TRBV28	ASSFIYRDKSGEQF
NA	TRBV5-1	ASSLFGSEETQY
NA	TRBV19	ASSIDRREQY
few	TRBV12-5	ASRLGGSGNTIY
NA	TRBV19	ASRGRDRAFSGANVLT
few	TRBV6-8	ASSDGSSTDTQY
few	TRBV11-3	ASSPRGGGRTGELF
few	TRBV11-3	ASSLGTSGSLKTQY
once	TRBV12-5	ASGLWTSQGLNQPQH
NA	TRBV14	ASSQESGATGELF
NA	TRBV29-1	SVELGVGTDTQY
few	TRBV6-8	ASTQGTGGSPLH
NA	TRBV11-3	ASSAGQGGTGELF
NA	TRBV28	ASKTQTEGNYGYT
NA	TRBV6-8	ASWRGLNQPQH
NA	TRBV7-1	ASSSQLRDEQF
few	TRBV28	ASSQSSNSYNEQF
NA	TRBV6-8	ASSPSSGTYEQY
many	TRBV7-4	ASSLIPTSGGADTQY
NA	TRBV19	ASKEAANYGYT
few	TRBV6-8	ASSWAPREGPQH
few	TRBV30	AWSPTGGTEAF
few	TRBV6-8	AILTGGNEQF
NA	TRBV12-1	ASSSQTGGCTEAF
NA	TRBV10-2	ASSVGGYEQY
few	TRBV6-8	ASRVSMDYNEQF
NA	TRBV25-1	ASSERDTWTQY
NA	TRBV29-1	SVKARANTGELF
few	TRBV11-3	ASNPSRAELQETQY
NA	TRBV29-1	SVEVGGAGYT
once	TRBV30	AWKPGQAAYEQY
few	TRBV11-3	ASSLEGGGQFVYGYT
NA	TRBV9	ASSARDSSNEKLF
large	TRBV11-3	ASSAPSAGSYNEQF
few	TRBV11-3	ASSLYAQRHEQY
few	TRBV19	ASRIRDSWYEQY
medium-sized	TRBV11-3	ASSVSGNRQETQY
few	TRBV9	ASSKTGTGYGYT
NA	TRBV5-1	ASSLRDNLTPLH
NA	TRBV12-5	ASGWGSTSGRAHEQY
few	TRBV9	ASGLAGSTDTQY
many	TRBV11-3	ASSLGGPHGRSPLH
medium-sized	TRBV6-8	ASEGSISTDTQY
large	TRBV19	ASSGDGTGWTSTEAF